The present T cell receptor (beta chain) was sequenced within a study of CD8 T cells in ankylosing spondylitis (dated by TCRdb to 2017 to 2019). A note on the overall study: To find TCR variants linked to disease, the study profiled T cell receptor beta repertoires in ankylosing spondylitis patients and healthy donors. Peripheral blood was sampled, and synovial fluid was also collected from ankylosing spondylitis patients. The full study cohort was made up of under 30 ankylosing spondylitis patients and 108 healthy donors.

Regarding this clonotype: The antigen it recognizes is unknown. Base qualities are not provided; no much larger clone lies one nucleotide away.

General findings and caveats noted by the study authors: A CD8+ phenotype was shown by the disease-linked clones, which were found at relatively low frequencies in peripheral blood. The disease-linked clones were reported as significantly enriched in matched synovial fluid samples from ankylosing spondylitis patients. Blood from ankylosing spondylitis patients appeared to be characterized by a TCR beta motif composed of roughly 8 highly homologous amino acid variants. Some motif variants were previously reported in synovial fluid and blood of reactive arthritis patients, suggesting common disease-initiation mechanisms.

Data came from an Illumina HiSeq 2500. Quantitative 5'-RACE with molecular barcodes was used to prepare TCR beta libraries. In the authors' own workflow: A new computational method based on a probabilistic model of VDJ rearrangement was used to identify disease-linked TCR variants. The raw public data were reprocessed by TCRdb itself: fastp quality trimming at Q25, MiXCR clonotype calling, in-frame beta chains only. When rows share a CDR3 protein, they turn into one entry using the most common DNA and genes. Here the V and J calls rest on TCRdb's processing, not on the authors' analysis. This sample comprises about 340,000 distinct CDR3 sequences, under 15% of them detected only once. The top ten clonotypes cover 1.1% of the sample. CDR1 and CDR2 are drawn from the germline V gene: SGHRS, YFSETQ. The germline V end is reduced by 0 bases and the J end by 5 bases; junction bases left unmatched: 9. The CDR3 runs 17 residues from the cysteine to the phenylalanine. Only the CDR3 portion is preserved as DNA: 51 bases, with reading frame beginning at the first base.

The rearranged segments are TRBV5-1 and TRBJ2-5, and TRBD2 matches 11 of the central bases. The clonotype was recovered from a male donor with ankylosing spondylitis or in good health (not recorded which). Sequencing used blood, either unsorted or a sorted T cell fraction (not recorded which). In nucleotide form, the sequence is TGCGCCAGCAGCTTGGAAGGTAGCGGGGGGGCCCGGGAGACCCAGTACTTC. Its coded protein is CASSLEGSGGARETQYF.